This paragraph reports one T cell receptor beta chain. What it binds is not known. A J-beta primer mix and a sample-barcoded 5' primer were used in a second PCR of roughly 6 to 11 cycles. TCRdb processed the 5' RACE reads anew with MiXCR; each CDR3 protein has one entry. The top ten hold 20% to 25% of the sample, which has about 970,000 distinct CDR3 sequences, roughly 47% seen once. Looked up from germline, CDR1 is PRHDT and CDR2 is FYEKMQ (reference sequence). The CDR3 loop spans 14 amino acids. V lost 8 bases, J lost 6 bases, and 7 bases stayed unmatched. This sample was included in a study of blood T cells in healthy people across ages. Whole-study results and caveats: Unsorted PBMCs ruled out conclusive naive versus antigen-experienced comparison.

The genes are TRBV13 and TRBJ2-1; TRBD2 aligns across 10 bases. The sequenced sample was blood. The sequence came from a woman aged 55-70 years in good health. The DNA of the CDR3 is TGTGCCAGCCGCCTAGCGGGAGTTCTCAATGAGCAGTTCTTC. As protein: CASRLAGVLNEQFF.